This TCR beta chain stems from a study of early T cells in non-severe SARS-CoV-2 infection. Each cDNA molecule carried a unique molecular identifier. Via MiXCR, TCRdb re-called the 5' RACE reads, giving one row per CDR3 protein. Among around 84,000 distinct CDR3 sequences listed, roughly an eighth were seen once. This clonotype appeared many times. V dropped 6 bases and J dropped 4 bases, with 16 bases sitting between them. The CDR3 has 15 amino acids. The material sequenced was whole blood. The TCR was taken from an adult who was a healthcare worker with PCR-confirmed SARS-CoV-2 infection or an uninfected control (not recorded which). This chain uses TRBV12-3 or TRBV12-4 with TRBJ2-1; possibly TRBD2 for D (5 bases). CDR3 nucleotides: TGTGCCAGCAGGCAGATTAGCGTACCTTACAATGAGCAGTTCTTC. Protein product: CASRQISVPYNEQFF.